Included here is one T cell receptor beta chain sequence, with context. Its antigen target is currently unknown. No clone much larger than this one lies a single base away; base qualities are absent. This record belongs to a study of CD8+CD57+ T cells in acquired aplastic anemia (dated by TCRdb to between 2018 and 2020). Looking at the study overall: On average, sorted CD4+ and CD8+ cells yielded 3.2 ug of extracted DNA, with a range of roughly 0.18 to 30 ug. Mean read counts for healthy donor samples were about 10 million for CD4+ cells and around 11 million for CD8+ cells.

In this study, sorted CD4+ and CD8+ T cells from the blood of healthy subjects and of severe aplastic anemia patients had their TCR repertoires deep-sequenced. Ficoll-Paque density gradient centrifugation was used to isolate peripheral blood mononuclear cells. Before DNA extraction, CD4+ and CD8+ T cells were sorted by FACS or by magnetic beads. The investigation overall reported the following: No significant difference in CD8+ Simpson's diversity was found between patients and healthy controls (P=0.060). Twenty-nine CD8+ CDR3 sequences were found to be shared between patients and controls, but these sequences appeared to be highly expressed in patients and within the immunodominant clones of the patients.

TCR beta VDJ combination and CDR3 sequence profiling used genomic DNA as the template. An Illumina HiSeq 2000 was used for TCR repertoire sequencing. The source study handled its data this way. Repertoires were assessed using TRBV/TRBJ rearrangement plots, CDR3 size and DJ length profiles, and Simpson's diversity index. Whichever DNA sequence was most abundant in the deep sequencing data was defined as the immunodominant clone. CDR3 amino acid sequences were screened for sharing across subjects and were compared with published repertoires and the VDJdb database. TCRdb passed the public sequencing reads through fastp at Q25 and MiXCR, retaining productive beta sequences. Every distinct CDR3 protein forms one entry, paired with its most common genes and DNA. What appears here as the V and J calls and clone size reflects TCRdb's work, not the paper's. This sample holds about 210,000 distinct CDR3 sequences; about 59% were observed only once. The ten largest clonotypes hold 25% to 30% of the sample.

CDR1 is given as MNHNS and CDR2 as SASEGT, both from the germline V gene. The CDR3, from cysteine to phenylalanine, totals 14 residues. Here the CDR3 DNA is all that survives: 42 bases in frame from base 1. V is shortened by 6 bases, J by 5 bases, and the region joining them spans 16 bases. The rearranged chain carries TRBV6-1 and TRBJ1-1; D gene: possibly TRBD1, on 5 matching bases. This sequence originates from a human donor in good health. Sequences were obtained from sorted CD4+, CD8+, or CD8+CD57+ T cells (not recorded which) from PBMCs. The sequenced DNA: TGTGCCAGCAGCAACCGGGAGGGGCGTACTGAAGCTTTCTTT. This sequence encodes CASSNREGRTEAFF.